What follows are 31 T cell receptor beta chains derived from one specimen sequenced in a study of blood T cell repertoires in COVID-19. Assay: immunoSEQ multiplex PCR; the TCRdb copy retains only in-frame clones and omits some. The sample shows around 100,000 clones, approximately 90% of them seen only once. Material: peripheral blood. The receptors stem from a man between 45 and 60 years old in a cohort sampled during active COVID-19.

As to this clone: Germline and junction disagree at one end, which may indicate a read error. The V gene is TRBV11-2, the J gene TRBJ2-7; TRBD1 aligns across 7 bases. The germline gives CDR1 SGHAT, CDR2 FQNNGV. The CDR3 covers 12 residues. The CDR3 here is CASSQEFDRAIF. CDR3 nucleotides: TGTGCCAGCAGCCAAGAATTCGACAGGGCAATCTTC.

The genes are TRBV28 and TRBJ2-5; D possibly corresponds to TRBD2 (6 bases). The V gene's germline CDR1 is MDHEN and CDR2 SYDVKM. The CDR3 loop spans 15 amino acids. The ends were cut back, 6 bases at V and 1 base at J, with 15 bases in the middle. CDR3 bases: TGTGCCAGCAGCCCCCGGAGGGGTCTCCAAGAGACCCAGTACTTC. Protein: CASSPRRGLQETQYF.

V usage is TRBV3-1 (or the pseudogene TRBV3-2) and J usage is TRBJ2-7; 8 nucleotides match TRBD2. This CDR3 comprises 14 residues. Trimming at V came to 2 bases and at J to 4 bases, leaving 4 bases not matched to a gene. Germline V gene sequence: CDR1 LGHDT, CDR2 YNNKEL (reference sequence). CDR3 in amino acids: CASSQSASGYEQYF. DNA of the CDR3: TGTGCCAGCAGCCAAAGCGCTAGCGGGTACGAGCAGTACTTC.

The chain joins TRBV19 to TRBJ1-2, with D perhaps matching TRBD1 (6 bases). The germline V gene encodes CDR1 LNHDA and CDR2 SQIVND (reference sequence). Trimming took 5 bases from V and 2 from J, leaving 9 bases between them. The CDR3 spans 13 residues. CDR3 DNA sequence: TGTGCCAGTAGTTTTACAGGGAACTATGGCTACACCTTC. Translated, it gives CASSFTGNYGYTF.

The CDR3 loop reads CATSAQGHGDQPQHF. CDR3 in DNA: TGTGCCACCAGTGCTCAGGGACACGGGGATCAGCCCCAGCATTTT. V and J are TRBV24-1 and TRBJ1-5; perhaps TRBD1 as D (6 bases). Germline V gene lookup returns CDR1 KGHDR and CDR2 SFDVKD. The CDR3 has 15 amino acids. Between the trimmed V and J ends, which lost 5 bases and 5 bases, there was a span of 15 bases.

The chain is built from TRBV5-8 and TRBJ1-5; D perhaps matches TRBD1 (6 bases). V gave up 3 bases and J gave up 9 bases, with 13 bases separating them. The germline CDR1 and CDR2 sequences are SGHTS and YDEGEE. The length of the CDR3 is 13 residues. Here the CDR3 reads CASSSGAGWPQHF. CDR3 bases: TGTGCCAGCAGCTCAGGGGCCGGGTGGCCCCAGCATTTT.

The chain combines TRBV7-2 with TRBJ1-2; TRBD1 aligns across 10 bases. Per the germline V gene, CDR1 is SGHTA and CDR2 is FQGNSA. The CDR3 loop spans 16 amino acids. After removal of 5 bases from V and 1 base from J, the junction contained 7 bases not matched to a gene. The CDR3 DNA reads TGTGCCAGCAGCCCAGGGACAGGGGCGAATAACTATGGCTACACCTTC. This translates into CASSPGTGANNYGYTF.

This clone appeared once. The rearrangement links TRBV7-2 to TRBJ2-3; tentative D call: TRBD2 (6 bases). Germline lookup yields CDR1 SGHTA and CDR2 FQGNSA. The CDR3 is made up of 14 amino acids. Trimming took off 5 bases at V and 2 bases at J, with 11 bases between the two ends. The CDR3 sequence: CASSPLASTDTQYF. In nucleotides, the CDR3 is TGTGCCAGCAGCCCCCTAGCGTCCACAGATACGCAGTATTTT.

This sequence joins TRBV3-1 (or the pseudogene TRBV3-2) and TRBJ2-7; D possibly corresponds to TRBD2 (5 bases). The germline V gene has CDR1 LGHDT and CDR2 YNNKEL (reference sequence). The CDR3 runs to 12 residues. Trimming pared 6 bases from V and 9 bases from J, leaving 15 bases between. As DNA, the CDR3 is TGTGCCAGCAGTATCGACGAAAGCGGGCAGTACTTC. Encoded protein: CASSIDESGQYF.

V and J are TRBV5-1 and TRBJ2-2; TRBD1 matches at 8 bases. V was pared by 4 bases and J by 3 bases, with 5 bases of the junction left unmatched. The germline gives CDR1 SGHRS, CDR2 YFSETQ. The CDR3 consists of 15 residues. CDR3 sequence reads: CASSQTGEDTGELFF. The CDR3 bases are TGCGCCAGCAGCCAGACAGGGGAGGACACCGGGGAGCTGTTTTTT. The whole variable domain, remainder taken from reference TRBV5-1 and TRBJ2-2, is KAGVTQTPRYLIKTRGQQVTLSCSPISGHRSVSWYQQTPGQGLQFLFEYFSETQRNKGNFPGRFSGRQFSNSRSEMNVSTLELGDSALYLCASSQTGEDTGELFFGEGSRLTVL.

The V and J genes are TRBV7-3 and TRBJ2-3; D not resolved. This CDR3 region has 13 residues. V was pared by 5 bases and J by 2 bases, with 8 bases between. Germline values: CDR1 SGHTA, CDR2 FQGTGA. The CDR3: CASSPSFTDTQYF. The CDR3, as DNA: TGTGCCAGCAGCCCCAGTTTCACAGATACGCAGTATTTT.

The chain combines TRBV5-1 with TRBJ2-7; D is perhaps TRBD1 (6 bases). This CDR3 spans 14 amino acids. The V gene lost 1 base and the J gene lost 3 bases, with 11 bases spanning the gap. Germline values: CDR1 SGHRS, CDR2 YFSETQ. The CDR3, as DNA: TGCGCCAGCAGCTTGCAGGGGCCTGACTACGAGCAGTACGTC. Residues: CASSLQGPDYEQYV.

J is TRBJ2-3 and V is TRBV11-2, with D uncertain. V was cut by 4 bases and J by 4 bases, with 6 bases left in between. The CDR3 spans 12 residues. Germline V CDR1 and CDR2: SGHAT, FQNNGV. CDR3 coding DNA: TGTGCCAGCAGCTCCCATGCAGATACGCAGTATTTT. It encodes CASSSHADTQYF.

The chain carries TRBV7-2 and TRBJ1-1; no clear D gene. V lost 3 bases and J lost 0, with 5 bases in between. The CDR3 has 13 amino acids. CDR1 is SGHTA, CDR2 FQGNSA, per germline. This CDR3 reads CASSFTVNTEAFF. The CDR3 DNA reads TGTGCCAGCAGCTTTACGGTGAACACTGAAGCTTTCTTT. Variable domain in full (rest from reference TRBV7-2 and TRBJ1-1): GAGVSQSPSNKVTEKGKDVELRCDPISGHTALYWYRQSLGQGLEFLIYFQGNSAPDKSGLPSDRFSAERTGGSVSTLTIQRTQQEDSAVYLCASSFTVNTEAFFGQGTRLTVV.

This rearrangement joins TRBV7-9 to TRBJ2-3; TRBD2 agrees at 12 bases. CDR1 and CDR2 from the germline V gene are SEHNR and FQNEAQ (reference sequence). This CDR3 comprises 17 residues. The V segment lost 4 bases and the J segment 3 bases; nucleotides outside the gene matches: 8. CDR3 sequence reads: CASSSRLGLAGTDTQYF. As DNA, the CDR3 is TGTGCCAGCAGCTCTCGGCTAGGACTAGCGGGGACAGATACGCAGTATTTT.

The chain couples TRBV6-6 to TRBJ2-3; 12 nucleotides match TRBD2. Germline CDR1 MNHNY, CDR2 SVGAGI (reference sequence). The ends lost 6 bases at V and 8 bases at J; junction bases unmatched: 9. CDR3 length: 15 residues. The CDR3 spells CASSSSSGGAPTQYF. The CDR3 DNA sequence: TGTGCCAGCAGCTCATCTAGCGGGGGGGCCCCTACGCAGTATTTT.

V is TRBV11-3 and J is TRBJ1-5, with D uncertain. CDR3 length: 12 residues. Trimming removed 10 bases at V and 6 bases at J, with 13 bases between. Germline V lookup: CDR1 SGHNT, CDR2 YENEEA. CDR3 nucleotides: TGTGCCAATTCATTTACAATTCAGCCCCAGCATTTT. Amino acid sequence: CANSFTIQPQHF.

The rearrangement links TRBV5-1 to TRBJ1-2, with D possibly TRBD1 on 6 matching bases. This CDR3 has 15 residues. Trimming took 4 bases from V and 4 from J, leaving 17 bases between them. The germline gives CDR1 SGHRS, CDR2 YFSETQ. The CDR3 DNA sequence: TGCGCCAGCAGCCCGGACAGCTTTCAGGCCTATGGCTACACCTTC. Translating it yields CASSPDSFQAYGYTF. Looking up the rest from reference TRBV5-1 and TRBJ1-2 gives the full variable domain: KAGVTQTPRYLIKTRGQQVTLSCSPISGHRSVSWYQQTPGQGLQFLFEYFSETQRNKGNFPGRFSGRQFSNSRSEMNVSTLELGDSALYLCASSPDSFQAYGYTFGSGTRLTVV.

The V call is TRBV10-1, the J call TRBJ2-5; 7 bases align to TRBD1. CDR3 length: 15 residues. Germline V gene lookup returns CDR1 WNHNN and CDR2 SYGVQD (reference sequence). V lost 6 bases, J lost 4 bases, and 11 bases stayed unmatched. The chain's CDR3 is CASSPAGTEVETQYF. Written as DNA, the CDR3 is TGCGCCAGCAGCCCAGCCGGGACAGAAGTAGAGACCCAGTACTTC.

The rearrangement joins TRBV3-1 (or the pseudogene TRBV3-2) to TRBJ1-1, with 11 positions matching TRBD1. Germline V CDR1 and CDR2: LGHDT, YNNKEL (reference sequence). The CDR3 contains 18 residues. V was clipped by 1 base and J by 1 base; unmatched bases: 8. The CDR3 DNA reads as TGTGCCAGCAGCCAAGCCCGGGACAGGGGGTATGCGAACACTGAAGCTTTCTTT. Translating it yields CASSQARDRGYANTEAFF.

The table lists this clone with a few counts. This rearrangement joins TRBV7-9 to TRBJ2-2, with 8 bases identical to TRBD1. Losses at the gene ends were 5 bases for V and 6 bases for J; bases not matched to a gene: 5. The germline V gene has CDR1 SEHNR and CDR2 FQNEAQ (reference sequence). The CDR3 totals 14 residues. The CDR3 loop is CASSQDRVAGELFF. In DNA, the CDR3 is TGTGCCAGCAGCCAGGACAGGGTTGCCGGGGAGCTGTTTTTT.

The rearrangement joins TRBV2 to TRBJ2-1; 7 bases match TRBD1. The length of the CDR3 is 14 residues. The J segment lost 0 bases and the V segment lost 8 bases, leaving 4 bases of the junction unmatched. Germline CDR1 is SNHLY and CDR2 is FYNNEI. The CDR3 spells CASVNRGSYNEQFF. The CDR3 coding sequence is TGTGCCAGCGTTAACAGGGGCTCCTACAATGAGCAGTTCTTC.

This clone appeared once. The V and J genes are TRBV6-1 and TRBJ1-2, with TRBD1 as a possible D gene (5 bases). V was pared by 0 bases and J by 7 bases, with 9 bases between. The CDR3 contains 13 residues. Germline-derived CDR1 and CDR2 are MNHNS and SASEGT. CDR3 DNA sequence: TGTGCCAGCAGTGAAGCGGGGGGGTTTGGCTACACCTTC. Its translation: CASSEAGGFGYTF.

The genes are TRBV4-2 and TRBJ1-4; TRBD1 aligns across 8 bases. The CDR3 totals 14 residues. With 1 base clipped from V and 5 bases from J, the junction kept 0 bases outside the gene matches. Germline CDR1 LGHNA, CDR2 YNFKEQ. The chain's CDR3 is CASSQGTGNEKLFF. DNA for the CDR3: TGTGCCAGCAGCCAAGGGACAGGGAATGAAAAACTGTTTTTT.

This chain links TRBV19 with TRBJ2-7; D may be TRBD1 (5 bases). This CDR3 comprises 11 residues. Trimming shortened V by 4 bases and J by 9 bases, and 10 bases separated the two germline ends. Germline V gives CDR1 LNHDA, CDR2 SQIVND (reference sequence). The CDR3 nucleotides are TGTGCCAGTAGTAAGGGGTGGGTGCAGTACTTC. Translated: CASSKGWVQYF.

This rearrangement joins TRBV5-1 to TRBJ2-1, with 8 bases lining up with TRBD2. The germline gives CDR1 SGHRS, CDR2 YFSETQ. CDR3 length equals 13 residues. V shed 6 bases, J shed 6 bases, and the junction held 5 bases outside the gene matches. The CDR3 spells CASNAGTSNEQFF. The CDR3 coding sequence is TGCGCCAGCAACGCCGGGACTAGCAATGAGCAGTTCTTC. Filled out from reference TRBV5-1 and TRBJ2-1, the complete variable domain reads KAGVTQTPRYLIKTRGQQVTLSCSPISGHRSVSWYQQTPGQGLQFLFEYFSETQRNKGNFPGRFSGRQFSNSRSEMNVSTLELGDSALYLCASNAGTSNEQFFGPGTRLTVL.

Comments on this clone: At one end, the junction sequence differs from germline, possibly due to a read error. This chain joins TRBV7-3 and TRBJ2-7; D uncertain. CDR1 and CDR2 (germline): SGHTA, FQGTGA. The CDR3 runs 13 residues. The CDR3 is CASSLMETAVAEF. Here the CDR3 DNA reads TGTGCCAGCAGCTTAATGGAGACCGCCGTGGCCGAATTC.

The CDR3 spells CASSPQRGAFNTGELFF. The CDR3 DNA is TGTGCCAGCTCACCACAACGGGGGGCCTTTAACACCGGGGAGCTGTTTTTT. This chain joins TRBV18 and TRBJ2-2; D might be TRBD2 (7 bases). CDR1 is KGHSH, CDR2 LQKENI, per germline. Trimming shortened V by 1 base and J by 2 bases, and 14 bases separated the two germline ends. The CDR3 length is 17 residues.

In DNA form, the CDR3 reads TGTGCCAGCAGTTCGTCGGGGGTTGAAGCTTTCTTT. This gives the protein CASSSSGVEAFF. The chain links TRBV6-2 or TRBV6-3 to TRBJ1-1; D is perhaps TRBD1 (5 bases). In germline, CDR1 is MNHEY, CDR2 SVGEGT. CDR3 length equals 12 residues. The ends were cut back, 4 bases at V and 7 bases at J, with 10 bases in the middle.

This chain joins TRBV3-1 (or the pseudogene TRBV3-2) and TRBJ2-2; a weak D match, TRBD2 (5 bases). V lost 0 bases and J lost 3, with 8 bases in between. Germline loops: CDR1 LGHDT, CDR2 YNNKEL (reference sequence). The CDR3 extends over 15 amino acids. In DNA form, the CDR3 reads TGTGCCAGCAGCCAAGAGGCTAGCTACACCGGGGAGCTGTTTTTT. It encodes CASSQEASYTGELFF.

This clone has just a few counts. The chain uses TRBV9 and TRBJ2-2; perhaps TRBD2 as D (7 bases). Germline V gene data show CDR1 as SGDLS and CDR2 as YYNGEE. V lost 1 base, J lost 11 bases, and 18 bases lay in between. CDR3 length: 15 residues. The CDR3 DNA follows: TGTGCCAGCAGCGTATCCCAAGGGGGGGGGCTTGAGCTGTTTTTT. This gives the protein CASSVSQGGGLELFF.